This T cell receptor beta chain was retrieved from a study of response to subunit inactivated influenza vaccine. Study results and limitations: New T cells are recruited in small numbers by each seasonal influenza vaccination, according to the authors' suggestion.

The CDR3 is made up of 14 amino acids. The germline V gene encodes CDR1 SGHTA and CDR2 FQGTGA. V was cut by 5 bases and J by 8 bases, with 17 bases left in between. As for this clonotype: Its antigen is currently unknown.

MiXCR was run by TCRdb on the RT-PCR reads, yielding one entry per CDR3 protein. Among fewer than 250,000 distinct CDR3 sequences, roughly 14% were seen once, and the ten largest hold approximately 30%. The clonotype was recovered from a man aged 45 to 65 who received an inactivated influenza vaccine. Here the sequenced sample was CD8+ T cells sorted from PBMCs, taken about 5 days after vaccination. The V call is TRBV7-3, the J call TRBJ2-3; a possible D gene is TRBD2 (6 bases). CDR3 in amino acids: CASSNHLTSSTQYF. The CDR3 coding sequence is TGTGCCAGCAGCAACCACCTGACTAGTTCTACGCAGTATTTT.